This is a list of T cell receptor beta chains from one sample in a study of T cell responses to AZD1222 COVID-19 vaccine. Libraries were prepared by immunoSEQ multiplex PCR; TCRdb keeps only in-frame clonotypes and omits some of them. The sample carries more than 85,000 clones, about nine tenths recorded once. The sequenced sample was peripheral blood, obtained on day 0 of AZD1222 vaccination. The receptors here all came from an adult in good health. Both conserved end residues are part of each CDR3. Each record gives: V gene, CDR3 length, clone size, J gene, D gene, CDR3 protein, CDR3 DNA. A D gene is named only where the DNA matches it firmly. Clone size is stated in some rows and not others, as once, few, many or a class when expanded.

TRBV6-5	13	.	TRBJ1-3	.	CASRFGEGNTIYF	TGTGCCAGCAGATTTGGTGAAGGAAACACCATATATTTT
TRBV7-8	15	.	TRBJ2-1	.	CASSRGRGAYNEQFF	TGTGCCAGCAGCCGTGGTAGGGGGGCCTACAATGAGCAGTTCTTC
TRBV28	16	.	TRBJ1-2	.	CASSIVPEHEAYGYTF	TGTGCCAGCAGTATTGTCCCGGAACACGAGGCCTATGGCTACACCTTC
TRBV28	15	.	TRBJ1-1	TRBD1	CASKGRGHVGAEAFF	TGTGCCAGCAAGGGCAGGGGGCACGTTGGCGCTGAAGCTTTCTTT
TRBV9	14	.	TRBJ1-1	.	CASSLTEGTPGAFF	TGTGCCAGCAGCCTCACGGAGGGGACGCCGGGAGCTTTCTTT
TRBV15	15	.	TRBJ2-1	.	CATQNPTTGYNEQFF	TGTGCCACCCAGAACCCCACCACCGGGTACAATGAGCAGTTCTTC
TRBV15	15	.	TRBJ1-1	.	CATSSSQRGNTEAFF	TGTGCCACCAGCAGCTCACAGAGGGGGAACACTGAAGCTTTCTTT
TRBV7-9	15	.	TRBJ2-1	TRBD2	CASSIWTSVNPEQFF	TGTGCCAGCAGCATATGGACTAGCGTTAACCCTGAGCAGTTCTTC
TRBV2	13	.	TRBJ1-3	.	CASKGDGGNTIYF	TGTGCCAGCAAAGGGGACGGAGGAAACACCATATATTTT
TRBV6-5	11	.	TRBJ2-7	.	CASSQYYEQYF	TGTGCCAGCAGTCAGTACTACGAGCAGTACTTC
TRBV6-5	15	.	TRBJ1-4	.	CASRSLRPQMKKLFF	TGTGCCAGCAGATCACTGAGACCCCAAATGAAAAAACTGTTTTTT
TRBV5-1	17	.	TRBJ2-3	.	CASSLGWSSLGTDTQYF	TGCGCCAGCAGCTTGGGATGGTCGAGTCTAGGCACAGATACGCAGTATTTT
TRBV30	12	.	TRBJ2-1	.	CAWSVRGDEQFF	TGTGCCTGGAGTGTAAGGGGTGACGAGCAGTTCTTC
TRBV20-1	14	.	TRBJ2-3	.	CSASGWDSTDTQYF	TGCAGTGCTAGTGGGTGGGACAGCACAGATACGCAGTATTTT
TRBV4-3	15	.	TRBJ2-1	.	CASSQGAAVINEQFF	TGCGCCAGCAGCCAAGGAGCCGCGGTGATAAATGAGCAGTTCTTC
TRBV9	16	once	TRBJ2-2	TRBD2	CASSVLAGGHTGELFF	TGTGCCAGCAGCGTTCTAGCGGGGGGACACACCGGGGAGCTGTTTTTT
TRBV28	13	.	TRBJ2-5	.	CASSRGAVETQYF	TGTGCCAGCAGCCGGGGGGCTGTCGAGACCCAGTACTTC
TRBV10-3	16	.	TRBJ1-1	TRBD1	CAINEGWQGAATEAFF	TGTGCCATCAACGAAGGCTGGCAGGGGGCCGCCACTGAAGCTTTCTTT
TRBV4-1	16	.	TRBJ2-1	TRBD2	CASSRWGGGRYNEQFF	TGCGCCAGCAGCCGGTGGGGCGGGGGGCGGTACAATGAGCAGTTCTTC
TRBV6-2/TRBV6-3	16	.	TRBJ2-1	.	CASSFSPTSSHNEQFF	TGTGCCAGCAGTTTCTCCCCGACTAGTTCCCACAATGAGCAGTTCTTC
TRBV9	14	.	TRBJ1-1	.	CASSPGPQGTEAFF	TGTGCCAGCAGCCCTGGGCCCCAGGGCACTGAAGCTTTCTTT
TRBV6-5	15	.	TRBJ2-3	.	CASSYSSDLTDTQYF	TGTGCCAGCAGTTACTCTTCTGACCTCACAGATACGCAGTATTTT
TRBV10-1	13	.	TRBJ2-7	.	CATAVQGMYEQYF	TGCGCCACCGCCGTGCAGGGGATGTACGAGCAGTACTTC
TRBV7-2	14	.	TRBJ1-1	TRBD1	CASSPSVGTAEAFF	TGTGCCAGCAGCCCCTCAGTCGGGACAGCTGAAGCTTTCTTT
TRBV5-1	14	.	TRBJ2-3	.	CASQASAGRDTQYF	TGCGCCAGCCAAGCCTCGGCCGGAAGAGATACGCAGTATTTT
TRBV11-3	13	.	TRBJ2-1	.	CASSGETNGEQFF	TGTGCCAGCAGCGGAGAAACTAACGGTGAGCAGTTCTTC
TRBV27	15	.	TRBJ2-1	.	CASSPSEPFGNEQFF	TGTGCCAGCAGTCCCTCGGAGCCTTTCGGGAATGAGCAGTTCTTC
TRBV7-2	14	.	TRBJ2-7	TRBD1	CASSSDRGIAEQYF	TGTGCCAGCAGCTCAGACAGGGGGATCGCCGAGCAGTACTTC
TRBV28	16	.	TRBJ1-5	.	CASSLYYPPSNQPQHF	TGTGCCAGCAGTTTATATTACCCTCCGAGCAATCAGCCCCAGCATTTT
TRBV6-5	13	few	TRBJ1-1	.	CASSYGEERGAFF	TGTGCCAGCAGTTACGGAGAGGAGAGAGGAGCTTTCTTT
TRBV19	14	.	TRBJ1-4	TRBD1	CASSSQGQLEKLFF	TGTGCCAGTAGTTCACAGGGACAGCTGGAAAAACTGTTTTTT
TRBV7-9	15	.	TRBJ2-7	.	CASSFRQGSSYEQYF	TGTGCCAGCAGCTTCCGCCAAGGGAGCAGCTACGAGCAGTACTTC
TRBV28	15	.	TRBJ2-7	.	CASTRPGASSYEQYF	TGTGCCAGCACCCGACCGGGCGCCAGCTCCTACGAGCAGTACTTC
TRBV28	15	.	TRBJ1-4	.	CASRPQGVNNEKLFF	TGTGCCAGCAGACCCCAGGGTGTGAATAATGAAAAACTGTTTTTT
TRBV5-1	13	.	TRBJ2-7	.	CASRTLVSDEQYF	TGCGCCAGCAGAACCTTAGTATCCGACGAGCAGTACTTC
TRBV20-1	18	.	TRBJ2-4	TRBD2	CSASSLLAGDLAKNIQYF	TGCAGTGCTAGTTCGTTACTAGCGGGGGATCTAGCCAAAAACATTCAGTACTTC
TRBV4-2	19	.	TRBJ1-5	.	CASSQGGFLIRPSNQPQHF	TGTGCCAGCAGCCAAGGTGGTTTCCTTATTCGTCCCTCAAATCAGCCCCAGCATTTT
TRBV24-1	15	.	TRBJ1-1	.	CATSDAGDENTEAFF	TGTGCCACCAGTGACGCGGGGGACGAGAACACTGAAGCTTTCTTT
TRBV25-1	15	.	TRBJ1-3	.	CASSARGVSGNTIYF	TGTGCCAGCAGTGCCCGCGGGGTATCGGGAAACACCATATATTTT
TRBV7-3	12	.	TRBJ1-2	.	CASSSGARGYTF	TGTGCCAGCAGCTCAGGGGCACGGGGCTACACCTTC
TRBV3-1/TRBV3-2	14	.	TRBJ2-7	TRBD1	CASSRQGVGHEQYF	TGTGCCAGCAGCCGACAGGGTGTCGGCCACGAGCAGTACTTC
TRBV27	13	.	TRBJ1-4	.	CASSARQNEKLFF	TGTGCCAGCAGTGCCCGACAGAATGAAAAACTGTTTTTT
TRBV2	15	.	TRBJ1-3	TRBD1	CASNQQGAGGNTIYF	TGTGCCAGCAATCAACAGGGGGCGGGAGGAAACACCATATATTTT
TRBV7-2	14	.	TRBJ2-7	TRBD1	CASSPRTGDGEQYF	TGTGCCAGCAGCCCCCGGACAGGGGACGGCGAGCAGTACTTC
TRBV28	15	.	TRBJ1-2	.	CASYPDRPVNYGYTF	TGTGCCAGCTATCCAGACAGACCTGTTAACTATGGCTACACCTTC
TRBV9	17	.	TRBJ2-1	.	CASSVEVGLGSYNEQFF	TGTGCCAGCAGCGTAGAGGTCGGACTGGGCTCCTACAATGAGCAGTTCTTC
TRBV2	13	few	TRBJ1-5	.	CASSVWANQPQHF	TGTGCCAGCAGTGTTTGGGCCAATCAGCCCCAGCATTTT
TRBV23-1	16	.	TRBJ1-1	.	CASSQSVHRTNTEAFF	TGCGCCAGCAGTCAATCAGTTCACAGGACAAACACTGAAGCTTTCTTT
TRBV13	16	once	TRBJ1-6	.	CASSPSQPKFDSPLHF	TGTGCCAGCAGCCCAAGCCAACCCAAATTCGATTCACCCCTCCACTTT
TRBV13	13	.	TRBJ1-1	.	CASSLGPNTEAFF	TGTGCCAGCAGCTTAGGACCGAACACTGAAGCTTTCTTT
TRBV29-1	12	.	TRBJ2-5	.	CSAAGGQETQYF	TGCAGCGCCGCTGGCGGACAAGAGACCCAGTACTTC
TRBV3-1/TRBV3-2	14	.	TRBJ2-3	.	CASSTMTTSDTQYF	TGTGCCAGCAGCACGATGACTACCTCAGATACGCAGTATTTT
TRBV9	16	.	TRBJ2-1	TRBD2	CASSIGTSGYDNEQFF	TGTGCCAGCAGCATCGGGACTAGCGGATATGACAATGAGCAGTTCTTC